This T cell receptor (beta chain) was captured in a study of shared clonotypes between healthy human individuals. Only CD45RO-negative cells positively selected for CCR7 counted as naive CD8 cells, so terminally differentiated effector memory CD45RA+ cells were excluded. Trimming removed 7 bases at V and 2 bases at J, with 18 bases between. Germline values: CDR1 MNHEY, CDR2 SMNVEV (reference sequence). The CDR3 contains 15 residues. Running of the assay took place at deep level. Produced via immunoSEQ multiplex PCR; TCRdb's table is partial and in-frame only. The profile shows more than 2 million clones, 85% to 95% of them singletons.

The gene calls are TRBV27 and TRBJ2-7; D call uncertain. The sequence derives from a man between 18 and 29 years old in good health. Some clones in this sample may be carry-over from other donors' samples. Sequencing was done on a sample of naive CD8+ T cells from PBMCs. For the CDR3, the DNA is TGTGCCAGCATACCCAGTGCAAGCCCTACCTACGAGCAGTACTTC. Protein product: CASIPSASPTYEQYF.